A selection of T cell receptor beta chains follows, all from one sample in a study of control samples from healthy donors and cancer patients. Here immunoSEQ multiplex PCR was the method, and the copy in TCRdb shows in-frame clones only, minus some. This sample carries about 120,000 clones, roughly nine tenths of them seen once, and the ten largest clones take about 7.2%. Sequenced input: blood. The receptors shown here come from a woman under 30 in good health. Both conserved end residues are part of each CDR3. A D gene is named only where the DNA matches it firmly. Not all rows give a size; the values are once, few, many and, for expanded clones, a class.

.,TRBV10-2,14,TRBJ2-7,.,TGCGCCAGCAGTGAGACACTAGGAGCCTACGAGCAGTACTTC,CASSETLGAYEQYF
TRBD1,TRBV9,16,TRBJ1-6,.,TGTGCCAGCAGCCCAGGCCAGGGGGCGGGCTCCGATCCCCTCCACTTT,CASSPGQGAGSDPLHF
TRBD1,TRBV4-3,17,TRBJ1-1,.,TGCGCCAGCAGCCAAGATTCTCAGGGCCAGGGGGACACTGAAGCTTTCTTT,CASSQDSQGQGDTEAFF
TRBD1,TRBV7-2,15,TRBJ2-7,once,TGTGCCAGCAGCTTCGGACAGGGGGTAGGCTACGAGCAGTACTTC,CASSFGQGVGYEQYF
TRBD1,TRBV2,12,TRBJ2-7,.,TGTGCCAGCCGGGACAGGGTGGGCGAGCAGTACTTC,CASRDRVGEQYF
.,TRBV18,15,TRBJ1-3,.,TGTGCCAGCTCACCAGAGGTATCGACAGGAAACACCATATATTTT,CASSPEVSTGNTIYF
TRBD2,TRBV5-4,15,TRBJ2-5,.,TGTGCCAGCAGCCGGGGACTAGCGGGGCAGGAGACCCAGTACTTC,CASSRGLAGQETQYF
.,TRBV28,16,TRBJ1-6,.,TGTGCCAGCAGTTTAAGTCCCAGCTCCTATAATTCACCCCTCCACTTT,CASSLSPSSYNSPLHF
TRBD2,TRBV7-8,16,TRBJ2-7,.,TGTGCCAGCAGACGGGGGGGACTCTTAAACTCCTACGAGCAGTACTTC,CASRRGGLLNSYEQYF
.,TRBV7-9,12,TRBJ2-5,.,TGTGCCAGCAGAAGTGGGGCGGAGACCCAGTACTTC,CASRSGAETQYF
.,TRBV27,13,TRBJ1-1,.,TGTGCCAGCAGTTTCGGGGAGAACACTGAAGCTTTCTTT,CASSFGENTEAFF
TRBD1,TRBV28,14,TRBJ2-7,.,TGTGCCAGCGGGATCCGGGACAGGGACTACGAGCAGTACTTC,CASGIRDRDYEQYF
TRBD2,TRBV15,17,TRBJ2-3,.,TGTGCCACCAGCAGAGTAGGGCTAGCGGGAGTTCAGGGTACGCAGTATTTT,CATSRVGLAGVQGTQYF
.,TRBV19,15,TRBJ1-6,.,TGTGCCAGTAGTATCAAAAGCATCTATAATTCACCCCTCCACTTT,CASSIKSIYNSPLHF
.,TRBV7-2,15,TRBJ1-2,.,TGTGCCAGCAGCCTGGATAAGGGGGCTAACTATGGCTACACCTTC,CASSLDKGANYGYTF
TRBD2,TRBV9,15,TRBJ2-7,.,TGTGCCAGCAGCCCTCGTGGGGGGGTCTCCTACGAGCAGTACTTC,CASSPRGGVSYEQYF
TRBD1,TRBV7-2,15,TRBJ1-1,.,TGTGCCAGCAGCTTGCGGACAGGGGGCGGTGGTGAAGCTTTCTTT,CASSLRTGGGGEAFF
.,TRBV5-6,18,TRBJ1-3,.,TGTGCCAGCAGCTTTCCAAATGGGGTAAGTAGGTCTGGAAACACCATATATTTT,CASSFPNGVSRSGNTIYF
TRBD1,TRBV4-1,15,TRBJ2-7,.,TGCGCCAGCAGCCAAGCCACAGGGGGCGCGTACGAGCAGTACTTC,CASSQATGGAYEQYF
.,TRBV7-2,14,TRBJ2-5,.,TGTGCCAGCAGCTACCGGACGGGATCGGAGACCCAGTACTTC,CASSYRTGSETQYF
TRBD1,TRBV5-4,15,TRBJ1-4,.,TGTGCCAGCAGCCCCAACCTCGGGACAGCCGAAAAACTGTTTTTT,CASSPNLGTAEKLFF
TRBD2,TRBV19,17,TRBJ2-1,.,TGTGCCAGTAGTATCGAGGGGCTAGCGGGATCCTACAATGAGCAGTTCTTC,CASSIEGLAGSYNEQFF
.,TRBV28,15,TRBJ2-1,.,TGTGCCAGCAGTTCTTACCCCACCCTAAACAATGAGCAGTTCTTC,CASSSYPTLNNEQFF
.,TRBV30,14,TRBJ1-5,.,TGTGCCTGGAGTACAGGCCGGGGGGATCAGCCCCAGCATTTT,CAWSTGRGDQPQHF
.,TRBV28,18,TRBJ1-5,.,TGTGCCAGCAGTTTACTTTCCTATAAAACAGGGACAAATCAGCCCCAGCATTTT,CASSLLSYKTGTNQPQHF
.,TRBV6-5,12,TRBJ1-1,.,TGTGCCAGCGGGCGGGAAGCGACTGAAGCTTTCTTT,CASGREATEAFF
.,TRBV7-6,16,TRBJ2-2,.,TGTGCCAGCAGCCCGGAGGGGGGGCGAAGCACCGGGGAGCTGTTTTTT,CASSPEGGRSTGELFF
TRBD2,TRBV7-3,15,TRBJ2-1,once,TGTGCCAGCAGCCCTTTAGCGGGAGGGCCAAATGAGCAGTTCTTC,CASSPLAGGPNEQFF
.,TRBV2,14,TRBJ1-2,.,TGTGCCAGCAGTGCCACTCCGGGGGCGCGAGGCTACACCTTC,CASSATPGARGYTF
TRBD2,TRBV24-1,20,TRBJ2-1,.,TGTGCCACCAGTGATCCCTCCGCCCCAGGCACACTAGCGGGAGATAATGAGCAGTTCTTC,CATSDPSAPGTLAGDNEQFF
.,TRBV7-2,13,TRBJ2-1,few,TGTGCCAGCAGCTTACAGGGGAGACATGAGCAGTTCTTC,CASSLQGRHEQFF
.,TRBV18,14,TRBJ1-4,.,TGTGCCAGCTCACCGGACAGAACTAATGAAAAACTGTTTTTT,CASSPDRTNEKLFF
TRBD2,TRBV5-1,18,TRBJ2-2,once,TGCGCCAGCAGCTTGGTCATCTCCGGACTAGCGGGACCCGGGGAGCTGTTTTTT,CASSLVISGLAGPGELFF
.,TRBV14,13,TRBJ1-2,.,TGTGCCAGCAGCCTCGGGACAAACTATGGCTACACCTTC,CASSLGTNYGYTF
.,TRBV28,12,TRBJ2-1,.,TGTGCCAGCAGTTTATTGAGGAATGAGCAGTTCTTC,CASSLLRNEQFF
.,TRBV20-1,14,TRBJ2-7,.,TGCAGTGCTAGTAGGCACCAGAGCTCCTACGAGCAGTACTTC,CSASRHQSSYEQYF
TRBD1,TRBV19,17,TRBJ1-5,.,TGTGCCAGTAGTACCTACCCCACGGGACAGGGAGAACAGCCCCAGCATTTT,CASSTYPTGQGEQPQHF
.,TRBV7-8,19,TRBJ2-2,.,TGTGCCAGCAGCCCTCCCAGCCATACGGCCACCCGGAAGGACGGGGAGCTGTTTTTT,CASSPPSHTATRKDGELFF
.,TRBV11-3,19,TRBJ1-6,.,TGTGCCAGCAGCTTCCAGGGAGTAAGATTCTCGATCTATAATTCACCCCTCCACTTT,CASSFQGVRFSIYNSPLHF
.,TRBV4-2,15,TRBJ2-7,.,TGTGCCAGCAGCCAAGAGTCCGGGTCCAGCTACGAGCAGTACTTC,CASSQESGSSYEQYF
.,TRBV7-2,16,TRBJ1-1,.,TGTGCCAGCAGACCGTCCCCGACAGGAATCAACACTGAAGCTTTCTTT,CASRPSPTGINTEAFF
.,TRBV4-3,14,TRBJ2-2,.,TGCGCCAGCAGCCAAGAGCAGGTCACCGGGGAGCTGTTTTTT,CASSQEQVTGELFF
TRBD2,TRBV3-1/TRBV3-2,16,TRBJ2-7,once,TGTGCCAGCAGCCAAATTAGAAGCGGGAGTTCCTACGAGCAGTACTTC,CASSQIRSGSSYEQYF
.,TRBV19,14,TRBJ2-6,once,TGTGCCAGTAGGGTTCTATTTGGGGCCAACGTCCTGACTTTC,CASRVLFGANVLTF
TRBD1,TRBV19,15,TRBJ1-2,.,TGTGCCAGTTCGCCGGGACAGGGCAAAAACTATGGCTACACCTTC,CASSPGQGKNYGYTF
TRBD1,TRBV5-4,15,TRBJ2-1,.,TGTGCCAGCAGCCCCGGGGCAGGGGGATACAATGAGCAGTTCTTC,CASSPGAGGYNEQFF
.,TRBV2,14,TRBJ1-1,.,TGTGCCAGCAGATGGGCAGGTGTTGGCACTGAAGCTTTCTTT,CASRWAGVGTEAFF
TRBD2,TRBV3-1/TRBV3-2,16,TRBJ2-2,.,TGTGCCAGCAGCCAAGGCGGAGCGGGAGAGGACGGGGAGCTGTTTTTT,CASSQGGAGEDGELFF